This T cell receptor beta chain was documented in a study of cytomegalovirus exposure and HLA in healthy donors. Overall study findings and caveats: Differences between HLA loci emerged in a later analysis of TCR association rates, with DRB1 most and HLA-C fewest. The study had only CMV serostatus as immune exposure information. In a later analysis, V- and J-gene trimming of beta chains associated with a DCLRE1C missense variant, replicated independently.

Trimming removed 4 bases at V and 7 bases at J, with 15 bases between. Germline V lookup: CDR1 MNHEY, CDR2 SVGAGI. The length of the CDR3 is 14 residues. PCR used 60 Vbeta primers and 13 Jbeta primers. Original analysis: An analysis performed later counted 60 million to 90 million unique TCR beta chains (roughly 11 million of them shared). Only in-frame clones appear in the TCRdb table, and some are missing; sequencing was by immunoSEQ multiplex PCR. The V and J calls and clone size come from that table; D and trimming were worked out from the DNA. Of approximately 37,000 clones listed, 70% to 85% are singletons. About this clone itself: Its antigen is unknown.

The sequence was obtained from a man between 25 and 39 years old in good health and CMV-seronegative. Sequenced material: PBMCs. V usage is TRBV6-5 and J usage is TRBJ2-3; TRBD2 might be the D (6 bases). CDR3: CASSLRENRNTQYF. CDR3 DNA: TGTGCCAGCAGTTTACGGGAGAATCGGAATACGCAGTATTTT.